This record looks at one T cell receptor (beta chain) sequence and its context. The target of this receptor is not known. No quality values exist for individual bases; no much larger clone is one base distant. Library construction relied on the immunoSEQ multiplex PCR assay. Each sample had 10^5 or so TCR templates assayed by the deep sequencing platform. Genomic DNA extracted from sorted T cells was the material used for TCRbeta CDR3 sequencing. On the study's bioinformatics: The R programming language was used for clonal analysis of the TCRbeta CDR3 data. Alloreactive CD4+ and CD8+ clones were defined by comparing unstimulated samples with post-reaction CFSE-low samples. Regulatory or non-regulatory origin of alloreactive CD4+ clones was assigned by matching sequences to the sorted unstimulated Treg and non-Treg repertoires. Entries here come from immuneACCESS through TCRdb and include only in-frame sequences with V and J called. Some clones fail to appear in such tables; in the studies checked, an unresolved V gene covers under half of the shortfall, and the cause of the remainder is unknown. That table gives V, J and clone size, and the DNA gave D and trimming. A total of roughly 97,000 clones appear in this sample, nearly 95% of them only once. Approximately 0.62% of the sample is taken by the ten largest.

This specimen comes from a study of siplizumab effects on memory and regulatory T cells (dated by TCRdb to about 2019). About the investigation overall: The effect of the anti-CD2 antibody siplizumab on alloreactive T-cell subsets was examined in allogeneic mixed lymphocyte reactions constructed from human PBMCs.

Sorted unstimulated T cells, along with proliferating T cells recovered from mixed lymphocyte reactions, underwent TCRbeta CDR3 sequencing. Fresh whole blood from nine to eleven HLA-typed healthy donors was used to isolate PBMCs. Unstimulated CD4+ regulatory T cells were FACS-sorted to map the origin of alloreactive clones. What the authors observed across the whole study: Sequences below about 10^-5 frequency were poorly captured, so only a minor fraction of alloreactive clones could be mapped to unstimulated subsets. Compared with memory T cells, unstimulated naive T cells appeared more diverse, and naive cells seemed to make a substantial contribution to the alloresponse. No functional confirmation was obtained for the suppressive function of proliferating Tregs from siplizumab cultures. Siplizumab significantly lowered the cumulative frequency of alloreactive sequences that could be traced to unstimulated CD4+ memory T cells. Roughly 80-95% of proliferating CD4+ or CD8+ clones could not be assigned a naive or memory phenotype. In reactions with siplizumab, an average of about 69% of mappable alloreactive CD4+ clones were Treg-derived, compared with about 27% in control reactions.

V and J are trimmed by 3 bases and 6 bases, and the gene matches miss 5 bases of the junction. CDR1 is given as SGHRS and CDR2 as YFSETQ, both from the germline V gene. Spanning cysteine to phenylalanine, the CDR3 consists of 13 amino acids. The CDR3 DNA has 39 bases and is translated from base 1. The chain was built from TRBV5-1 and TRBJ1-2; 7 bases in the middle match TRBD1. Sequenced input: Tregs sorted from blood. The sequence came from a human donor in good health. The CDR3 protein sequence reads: CASSSNTGDGYTF. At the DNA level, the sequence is TGCGCCAGCAGCTCCAATACAGGGGATGGCTACACCTTC.